These 23 T cell receptor beta chains share one sample of origin, sequenced in a study of blood T cell repertoires in COVID-19 (dated by TCRdb to 2018 to 2020). To prepare the library, the immunoSEQ multiplex PCR assay was applied. What TCRdb holds here is the immuneACCESS table cut down to in-frame rearrangements. Part of the clones is not present; checked against another copy, under half of the missing clones reflect an unresolved V gene, and the others are unexplained. The sample table shows 270,000 or so clones, and around nine tenths are seen once. The top ten hold just under 9% of the sample. Sequences were obtained from peripheral blood. The source of these receptors is a man aged 35-49 years with active or convalescent COVID-19.

This sequence joins TRBV6-5 and TRBJ2-7; 10 positions agree with TRBD2. The CDR3 has 14 residues. After removal of 2 bases from V and 6 bases from J, the junction contained 4 bases not matched to a gene. Germline V gene data show CDR1 as MNHEY and CDR2 as SVGAGI. The CDR3 loop reads CASSYLAGVSEQYF. Written as DNA, the CDR3 is TGTGCCAGCAGTTACCTAGCGGGAGTCAGCGAGCAGTACTTC.

This clone has a single count. The CDR3 loop reads CASSWGGDGYTF. As DNA, the CDR3 is TGTGCCAGCAGTTGGGGGGGAGATGGCTACACCTTC. V and J are TRBV12-3 or TRBV12-4 and TRBJ1-2, with a tentative D call TRBD1 (5 bases). The CDR3 is 12 amino acids. V lost 4 bases and J lost 6, with 9 bases in between.

The chain joins TRBV30 to TRBJ2-1; 11 bases fit TRBD2. Germline V gene lookup returns CDR1 GTSNPN and CDR2 SVGIG (reference sequence). The CDR3 covers 14 residues. V shed 3 bases, J shed 8 bases, and the junction held 6 bases outside the gene matches. The CDR3 sequence is CAWRPSGGWDEQFF. CDR3 coding DNA: TGTGCCTGGAGACCTAGCGGGGGGTGGGATGAGCAGTTCTTC.

This chain connects TRBV7-6 to TRBJ2-2; TRBD2 is a possible D gene (5 bases). CDR1 is SGHVS and CDR2 is FNYEAQ in the germline V gene. The ends were cut back, 2 bases at V and 5 bases at J, with 15 bases in the middle. The CDR3 sequence is 16 residues long. The CDR3 bases are TGTGCCAGCAGCTTAAGGGAGTCTAGTGAAACCGGGGAGCTGTTTTTT. Encoded protein: CASSLRESSETGELFF.

The chain joins TRBV6-4 to TRBJ1-5, with 8 bases fitting TRBD1. After removal of 3 bases from V and 0 bases from J, the junction contained 10 bases not matched to a gene. This CDR3 comprises 18 residues. CDR1 is MRHNA and CDR2 is SNTAGT in the germline V gene. CDR3 bases: TGTGCCAGCAGTGAATCGGGACAGGTCTTCTTTAGCAATCAGCCCCAGCATTTT. Encoded protein: CASSESGQVFFSNQPQHF.

CDR3 DNA sequence: TGTGCCACCAGCGGTACTAGCTATATCGGGGAGCTGTTTTTT. It encodes CATSGTSYIGELFF. This sequence joins TRBV15 and TRBJ2-2, with D possibly being TRBD2 (6 bases). The CDR3 is 14 amino acids. CDR1 LNHNV and CDR2 YYDKDF come from the germline V gene (reference sequence). Trimming took 5 bases from V and 7 from J, leaving 14 bases between them.

The chain links TRBV9 to TRBJ1-4; TRBD1 matches at 8 bases. CDR3 length: 15 residues. With V trimmed by 3 bases and J by 6 bases, 7 bases remained unmatched. The germline V gene encodes CDR1 SGDLS and CDR2 YYNGEE. CDR3 protein: CASSDPTGDDEKLFF. DNA for the CDR3: TGTGCCAGCAGCGACCCGACAGGGGACGATGAAAAACTGTTTTTT.

The chain joins TRBV18 to TRBJ1-1; possible D gene TRBD1, 6 bases. The CDR3 sequence is 16 residues long. V lost 2 bases and J 1 base, leaving 14 bases between the germline ends. Germline CDR1 is KGHSH and CDR2 is LQKENI. CDR3 nucleotide sequence: TGTGCCAGCTCACCAAGCACCGGGACACAGAACACTGAAGCTTTCTTT. Protein: CASSPSTGTQNTEAFF.

This chain links TRBV11-3 with TRBJ2-1; 11 bases align to TRBD2. V lost 0 bases, J lost 5 bases, and 6 bases stayed unmatched. Germline V gene sequence: CDR1 SGHNT, CDR2 YENEEA. The CDR3 spans 17 residues. DNA for the CDR3: TGTGCCAGCAGCTTAGATTTTGGGACTAGCGGTGACAATGAGCAGTTCTTC. Protein: CASSLDFGTSGDNEQFF.

This clone was picked up a small number of times. V is TRBV30 and J is TRBJ2-1; D may be TRBD1 (5 bases). This CDR3 is built from 14 residues. Deletions cut 3 bases from V and 0 bases from J, with 9 bases between. Germline V gene lookup returns CDR1 GTSNPN and CDR2 SVGIG (reference sequence). CDR3 loop: CAWRTEFSYNEQFF. In nucleotides, the CDR3 is TGTGCCTGGAGGACAGAGTTCTCCTACAATGAGCAGTTCTTC. The full variable domain, its missing parts supplied by reference TRBV30 and TRBJ2-1, is SQTIHQWPATLVQPVGSPLSLECTVEGTSNPNLYWYRQAAGRGLQLLFYSVGIGQISSEVPQNLSASRPQDRQFILSSKKLLLSDSGFYLCAWRTEFSYNEQFFGPGTRLTVL.

Concerning this clone itself: The same CDR3 arises from other DNA sequences in this sample as well. This chain joins TRBV5-1 and TRBJ2-3; tentatively, D is TRBD2 (6 bases). Trimming removed 0 bases at V and 1 base at J, with 9 bases between. This CDR3 spans 15 amino acids. The germline gives CDR1 SGHRS, CDR2 YFSETQ. CDR3 DNA sequence: TGCGCCAGCAGCTTGGCGGGGGACGGCACAGATACGCAGTATTTT. Protein product: CASSLAGDGTDTQYF.

This clone was seen once. The rearrangement links TRBV19 to TRBJ1-4, with D possibly TRBD1 on 6 matching bases. Per the germline V gene, CDR1 is LNHDA and CDR2 is SQIVND (reference sequence). The germline V and J ends were trimmed by 6 bases and 0 bases, with 11 bases remaining between them. The CDR3 spans 15 residues. The CDR3 sequence is CASSRDTATNEKLFF. CDR3 bases: TGTGCCAGTAGCCGGGACACAGCAACTAATGAAAAACTGTTTTTT.

The chain carries TRBV13 and TRBJ1-2, with TRBD1 identical over 9 bases. V dropped 2 bases and J dropped 6; count of bases not matched to a gene: 13. Germline V gene lookup returns CDR1 PRHDT and CDR2 FYEKMQ (reference sequence). The CDR3 covers 17 residues. CDR3 protein: CASSLTPGPGQGNGYTF. CDR3 DNA: TGTGCCAGCAGCTTAACCCCCGGCCCGGGACAGGGTAATGGCTACACCTTC.

The V gene is TRBV2, the J gene TRBJ2-2; D might be TRBD2 (5 bases). The CDR3 is 12 residues long. Germline CDR1 is SNHLY and CDR2 is FYNNEI. The CDR3 spells CATRTYTGELFF. The CDR3 DNA is TGTGCTACCAGGACTTACACCGGGGAGCTGTTTTTT.

The chain employs TRBV2 and TRBJ1-2, with no clear D. There are 12 residues in the CDR3. The germline V and J ends were trimmed by 5 bases and 6 bases, with 10 bases remaining between them. Germline V gene data show CDR1 as SNHLY and CDR2 as FYNNEI. The CDR3 protein is CASSLATHGYTF. CDR3 in DNA: TGTGCCAGCAGTCTGGCGACACATGGCTACACCTTC. The full variable domain, completed using reference TRBV2 and TRBJ1-2, is EPEVTQTPSHQVTQMGQEVILRCVPISNHLYFYWYRQILGQKVEFLVSFYNNEISEKSEIFDDQFSVERPDGSNFTLKIRSTKLEDSAMYFCASSLATHGYTFGSGTRLTVV.

This sequence joins TRBV6-5 and TRBJ1-4, with 8 bases matching TRBD1. Germline V gene data show CDR1 as MNHEY and CDR2 as SVGAGI. The ends lost 8 bases at V and 6 bases at J; junction bases unmatched: 8. This CDR3 comprises 14 residues. The CDR3 coding sequence is TGTGCCAGCCTCAGGCGGACAGGGCATGAAAAACTGTTTTTT. Translating gives CASLRRTGHEKLFF.

The J gene is TRBJ2-7, the V gene TRBV6-5; the D gene is possibly TRBD2 (6 bases). Looked up from germline, CDR1 is MNHEY and CDR2 is SVGAGI. V lost 2 bases and J 5 bases, leaving 16 bases between the germline ends. The CDR3 is 15 amino acids. The CDR3 sequence: CASSYIGGRRNEQYF. CDR3 in DNA: TGTGCCAGCAGTTACATAGGAGGGCGAAGGAACGAGCAGTACTTC.

J is TRBJ1-6 and V is TRBV13; 10 bases fit TRBD1. J lost 8 bases, V lost 1 base, and 2 bases had no gene match. The CDR3 length is 15 residues. The germline V gene has CDR1 PRHDT and CDR2 FYEKMQ (reference sequence). The CDR3, as DNA: TGTGCCAGCAGCTTAGCTGGGACAGGGGATTCACCCCTCCACTTT. It is translated as CASSLAGTGDSPLHF.

This chain connects TRBV9 to TRBJ2-7, with 10 positions matching TRBD1. CDR3 length: 20 residues. Unmatched junction bases numbered 19, after V lost 2 bases and J lost 2 bases. Germline V lookup: CDR1 SGDLS, CDR2 YYNGEE. DNA for the CDR3: TGTGCCAGCAGCGTTGGCTCCGGGACAGGGGCAATGGGCGTACCCTACGAGCAGTACTTC. Protein sequence: CASSVGSGTGAMGVPYEQYF.

This chain joins TRBV30 and TRBJ1-2; D is perhaps TRBD1 (6 bases). The germline gives CDR1 GTSNPN, CDR2 SVGIG (reference sequence). Deletions cut 2 bases from V and 8 bases from J, with 18 bases between. The CDR3 sequence is 14 residues long. The CDR3 protein is CAWSPARGFLGYTF. CDR3 DNA: TGTGCCTGGAGTCCGGCCAGGGGTTTCCTAGGCTACACCTTC.

The chain carries TRBV14 and TRBJ2-1; 7 positions match TRBD2. V lost 1 base and J lost 6; bases outside the gene matches: 6. The CDR3 extends over 15 amino acids. Germline V gene lookup returns CDR1 SGHDN and CDR2 FVKESK. CDR3 sequence: CASSQGRWGGNEQFF. In nucleotides, the CDR3 is TGTGCCAGCAGCCAAGGCCGATGGGGGGGCAATGAGCAGTTCTTC.

The rearrangement uses TRBV6-4 and TRBJ1-6; D remains ambiguous. This CDR3 comprises 15 residues. V lost 0 bases and J lost 5, with 8 bases in between. Germline V gene sequence: CDR1 MRHNA, CDR2 SNTAGT. For the CDR3, the DNA is TGTGCCAGCAGTGACTCGGGCAGCCATAATTCACCCCTCCACTTT. Its translation: CASSDSGSHNSPLHF.

Here the CDR3 reads CASSLPPKGEPQHF. As DNA, the CDR3 is TGTGCCAGCAGTTTACCTCCCAAAGGGGAGCCCCAGCATTTT. The rearrangement joins TRBV28 to TRBJ1-5, with TRBD1 as a possible D gene (5 bases). Germline CDR1 and CDR2: MDHEN and SYDVKM. Trimming pared 2 bases from V and 8 bases from J, leaving 13 bases between. CDR3 length equals 14 residues.